Below, 8 T cell receptor beta chains from the same sample are listed, as sequenced in a study of identical twins. TCRdb reprocessed the 5' RACE reads via MiXCR and lists one record per CDR3 protein. The table has 310,000 or so distinct CDR3 sequences, roughly 10% seen once. Separately, the same data were catalogued under a study of yellow fever vaccine responses in identical twins.

The sequenced material came from CD8+ T cells sorted from blood. Receptor source: a woman younger than 35 in good health.

CDR3 bases: TGTGCCAGCAGCTACCATAGAGAGGGACTAGCACAAGAGACCCAGTACTTC. Translated, it gives CASSYHREGLAQETQYF. The chain carries TRBV7-8 and TRBJ2-5; 9 positions match TRBD2. V trimming: 4 bases; J trimming: 2 bases; junction bases outside the gene matches: 11. This CDR3 contains 17 residues. The germline V gene encodes CDR1 SGHVS and CDR2 FQNEAQ.

The rearrangement joins TRBV4-3 to TRBJ1-2, with D uncertain. Deletions cut 0 bases from V and 4 bases from J, with 12 bases between. The CDR3 contains 15 residues. The germline V gene has CDR1 LGHNA and CDR2 YSLEER. The CDR3 loop is CASSQDKDPSYGYTF. CDR3 sequence (DNA): TGCGCCAGCAGCCAAGATAAGGACCCTTCCTATGGCTACACCTTC.

This clonotype has a handful of counts. The V gene is TRBV27, the J gene TRBJ1-5; D may be TRBD1 (5 bases). The CDR3 is 15 amino acids. The V gene lost 3 bases and the J gene lost 1 base, with 10 bases spanning the gap. Germline V gene data show CDR1 as MNHEY and CDR2 as SMNVEV (reference sequence). DNA of the CDR3: TGTGCCAGCAGTTTCCAGGGCTGGAGCAATCAGCCCCAGCATTTT. It translates to CASSFQGWSNQPQHF.

In its sample, this clonotype was seen a few times. The J gene is TRBJ1-2, the V gene TRBV12-5, with 10 bases fitting TRBD1. The CDR3 extends over 14 amino acids. Per germline, CDR1 LGHNT and CDR2 FRNRAP. The V segment lost 6 bases and the J segment 3 bases; nucleotides outside the gene matches: 4. As DNA, the CDR3 is TGTGCTAGTGGACCCGGGACAGGGGACTATGGCTACACCTTC. Encoded protein: CASGPGTGDYGYTF.

This clonotype was picked up a small number of times. The gene calls are TRBV6-4 and TRBJ2-3; 7 positions match TRBD2. The CDR3 covers 16 residues. V shed 3 bases, J shed 1 base, and the junction held 7 bases outside the gene matches. Germline V gives CDR1 MRHNA, CDR2 SNTAGT. CDR3 region: CASSDRSGGGTDTQYF. DNA of the CDR3: TGTGCCAGCAGTGATCGTTCGGGGGGAGGCACAGATACGCAGTATTTT.

Many counts were recorded for this clonotype. The V call is TRBV7-9, the J call TRBJ1-2; D ambiguous. Germline CDR1 and CDR2: SEHNR and FQNEAQ (reference sequence). The V and J ends lost 5 bases and 2 bases respectively, with 9 bases between them. The CDR3 sequence is 13 residues long. This CDR3 is CASSPVGNYGYTF. For the CDR3, the DNA is TGTGCCAGCAGCCCCGTGGGAAACTATGGCTACACCTTC.

Only a few counts were recorded for this clonotype. The chain recombines TRBV20-1 with TRBJ1-2; 9 bases are shared with TRBD1. With 6 bases clipped from V and 6 bases from J, the junction kept 11 bases outside the gene matches. Germline-derived CDR1 and CDR2 are DFQATT and SNEGSKA (reference sequence). The CDR3 is 14 residues long. For the CDR3, the DNA is TGCAGTGCAACCCCGACAGGGGGGTTCGATGGCTACACCTTC. Protein sequence: CSATPTGGFDGYTF.

This clonotype was recorded at least ten times. The rearrangement joins TRBV9 to TRBJ1-1; TRBD1 might be the D (6 bases). Germline assignment: CDR1 SGDLS and CDR2 YYNGEE. Trimming pared 0 bases from V and 6 bases from J, leaving 15 bases between. This CDR3 spans 15 amino acids. The chain's CDR3 is CASSVEARGRAEAFF. The CDR3 DNA follows: TGTGCCAGCAGCGTAGAGGCCAGGGGACGGGCTGAAGCTTTCTTT.